This T cell receptor (beta chain) was recorded in a study of shared clonotypes between healthy human individuals. Background on the study: A donor's plate count was three for CD4 naive and three for CD4 memory; CD8 naive had two and CD8 memory one. Whole-study findings and limits: What rarefaction showed was incomplete sorted-subset sequencing despite large depth. With several donors compared, roughly 5% of naive CD4 clonotypes were shared. Richness estimates generally favored naive over memory subsets.

On this clone itself: The antigen is unknown.

Sequenced by immunoSEQ multiplex PCR; TCRdb stores in-frame clones only, minus some. Of about 1 million clones in the sample, 65% to 75% were seen once. The germline V gene has CDR1 SNHLY and CDR2 FYNNEI. V gave up 4 bases and J gave up 4 bases; unmatched junction bases: 7. This CDR3 contains 15 residues. The sequencing sample was made of memory CD4+ T cells sorted from blood. The subset: CD45RA-negative fraction. The sequence came from a man younger than 35 in good health. The chain has TRBV2 and TRBJ2-3; the match to TRBD2 covers 8 bases. Here the CDR3 DNA reads TGTGCCAGCAGTGGAGCGGGGGCGTTACCAGATACGCAGTATTTT. Amino acids: CASSGAGALPDTQYF.